This TCR beta chain is from a study of T cell repertoires in cytomegalovirus infection. In the study overall: Matching HLA type and CMV infection were both indicated by public TCR beta signatures. General study points: Ex vivo responses were dominated by HLA-C-restricted CMV-specific TCR beta clonotypes. Carriers of CMV plus the relevant HLA were identified by cumulative public TCR beta family frequency.

Ten or more counts support this clonotype. The antigen is not known. MiXCR was run by TCRdb on the reads, yielding one entry per CDR3 protein. Here the sample spans approximately 400,000 distinct CDR3 sequences, around 32% being singletons. This CDR3 contains 13 residues. The germline V gene has CDR1 DFQATT and CDR2 SNEGSKA (reference sequence). V lost 6 bases and J 1 base, leaving 10 bases between the germline ends. The V call is TRBV20-1, the J call TRBJ1-3; D uncertain. The sequenced sample was PBMCs. The receptor was derived from a human donor in good health (CMV status not recorded). Some clones in this sample may be carry-over from other donors' samples. As DNA, the CDR3 is TGCAGTGCGCGGCCATATTCTGGAAACACCATATATTTT. As protein: CSARPYSGNTIYF.